This T cell receptor beta chain was profiled in a study of CD8+ T cells in alopecia areata. Study-level information: After 6 to 18 months of tofacitinib, follow-up continued 6 months off drug.

Treatment: oral pan-JAK inhibitor, 5-10 mg twice daily. Researchers took lesional scalp punch biopsies and peripheral blood from people who were alopecia areata patients. Trimming took 4 bases from V and 4 from J, leaving 16 bases between them. Germline CDR1 is SGHAT and CDR2 is FQDESV (reference sequence). This CDR3 has 15 residues. After isolation, RNA underwent reverse transcription to generate cDNA as the sequencing template. Clones were read by immunoSEQ multiplex PCR, and TCRdb kept only the in-frame ones, dropping some. The sample yields around 270,000 clones, nearly 60% seen once. This chain links TRBV11-1 with TRBJ1-1; D remains ambiguous. This receptor was identified in a human donor with alopecia areata. The starting material was CD4+ T cells sorted from blood, obtained at week 24, from a patient treated with tofacitinib. The DNA for the CDR3 is TGTGCCAGCAGCTCGGAACCCTCGGGAGGCACTGAAGCTTTCTTT. Protein sequence: CASSSEPSGGTEAFF.